This T cell receptor beta chain was retrieved from a study of blood T cells in healthy people across ages. Study findings and constraints: CMV status of donors was not determined, possibly confounding expanded clonotype changes.

For the second PCR, which ran for roughly 6 to 11 cycles, a sample-barcoded 5' primer and a J-beta primer mix were used. Unique molecular identifiers of 12 random nucleotides labeled each cDNA. TCRdb processed the 5' RACE reads anew with MiXCR; each CDR3 protein has one entry. The data show approximately 690,000 distinct CDR3 sequences, about 43% seen once. About this clonotype: Antigen unknown.

The CDR3 is 17 residues long. Trimming removed 0 bases at V and 3 bases at J, with 15 bases between. Germline V gives CDR1 LGHDT, CDR2 YNNKEL (reference sequence). The chain is built from TRBV3-1 and TRBJ2-4, with TRBD2 as a possible D gene (6 bases). The receptor was derived from a man older than 75 in good health. The specimen sequenced was blood. CDR3 DNA sequence: TGTGCCAGCAGCCAAGATAGCGGATCTGGGGGCAAAAACATTCAGTACTTC. It specifies CASSQDSGSGGKNIQYF.